This T cell receptor (beta chain) is from a study of cytomegalovirus exposure and HLA in healthy donors. Study context: The study placed 70% to 85% of its 350 to 400 genotyped donors in the Caucasian-associated ancestry cluster.

The CDR3 runs 13 residues. In germline, CDR1 is GTSNPN, CDR2 SVGIG (reference sequence). Trimming cost V 3 bases and J 6 bases; bases outside gene matches: 1. Study outcomes and limitations: Productive status was seen about 87% or about 30% of the time for most TCR beta V segments in an earlier analysis.

Remarks on this clone: Its antigen is not known.

60 Vbeta and 13 Jbeta primers were used in PCR. TCRdb keeps only in-frame clones here, not all; method: immunoSEQ multiplex PCR. The sample lists 100,000 or so clones; roughly 15% were seen once. This TCR was sampled from a female donor in good health and CMV-seronegative. The chain joins TRBV30 to TRBJ2-1; 11 bases map to TRBD1. Material for sequencing was PBMCs. The CDR3 DNA sequence: TGTGCCTGGAGGGACAGGGGGCTCAATGAGCAGTTCTTC. Its protein is CAWRDRGLNEQFF.